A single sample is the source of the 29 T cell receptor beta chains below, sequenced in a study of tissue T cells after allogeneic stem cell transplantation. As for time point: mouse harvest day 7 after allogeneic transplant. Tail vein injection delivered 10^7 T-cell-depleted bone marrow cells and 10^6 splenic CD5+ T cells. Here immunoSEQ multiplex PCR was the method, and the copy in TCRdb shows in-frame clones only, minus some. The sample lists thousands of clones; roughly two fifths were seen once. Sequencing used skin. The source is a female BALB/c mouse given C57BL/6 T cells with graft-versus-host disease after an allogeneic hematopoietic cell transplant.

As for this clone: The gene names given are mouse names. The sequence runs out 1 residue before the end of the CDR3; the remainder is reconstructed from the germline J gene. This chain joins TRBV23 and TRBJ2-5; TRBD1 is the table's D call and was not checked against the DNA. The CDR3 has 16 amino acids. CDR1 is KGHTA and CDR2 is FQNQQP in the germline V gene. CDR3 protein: CSSSHPPGQGAGTQYF. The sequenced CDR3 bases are TGCTCCAGCAGTCATCCCCCGGGACAGGGGGCTGGCACCCAGTAC.

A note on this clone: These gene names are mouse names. CDR3 DNA (partial): TGTGCCAGCAGTCGACAGGGTGCAGAAACGCTGTAT. Encoded protein: CASSRQGAETLY. In full, the CDR3 reads CASSRQGAETLYF. The chain combines TRBV15 with TRBJ2-3, with a tentative D call TRBD1 (6 bases). Sequencing ends 1 residue short of the CDR3 end; the germline J gene provides the rest. The CDR3 is 13 residues long. V dropped 5 bases and J dropped 1 base, with 7 bases sitting between them. Germline assignment: CDR1 SGHND and CDR2 FRSKSL.

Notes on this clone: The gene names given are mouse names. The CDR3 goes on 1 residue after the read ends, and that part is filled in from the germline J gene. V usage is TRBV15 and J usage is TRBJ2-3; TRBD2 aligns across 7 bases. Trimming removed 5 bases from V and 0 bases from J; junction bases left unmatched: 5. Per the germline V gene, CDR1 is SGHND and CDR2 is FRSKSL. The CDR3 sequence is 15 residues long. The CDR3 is CASSLHWGSAETLYF. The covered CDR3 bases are TGTGCCAGCAGTCTCCACTGGGGAAGTGCAGAAACGCTGTAT.

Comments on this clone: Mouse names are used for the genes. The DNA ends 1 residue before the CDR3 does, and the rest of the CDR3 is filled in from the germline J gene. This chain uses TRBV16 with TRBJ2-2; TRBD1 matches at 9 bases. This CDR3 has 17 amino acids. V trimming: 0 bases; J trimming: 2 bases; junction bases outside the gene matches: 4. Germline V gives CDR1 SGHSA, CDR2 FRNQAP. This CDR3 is CASSLDHTGGNTGQLYF. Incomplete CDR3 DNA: TGTGCAAGCAGCTTAGATCACACAGGGGGCAACACCGGGCAGCTCTAC.

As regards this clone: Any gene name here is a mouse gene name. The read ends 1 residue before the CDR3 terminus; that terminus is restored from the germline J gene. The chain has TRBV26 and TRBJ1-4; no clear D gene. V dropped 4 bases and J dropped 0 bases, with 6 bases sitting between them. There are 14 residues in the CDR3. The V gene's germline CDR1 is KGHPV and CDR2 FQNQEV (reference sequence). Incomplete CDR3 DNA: TGTGCCAGCAGTCGTGGGGTTTCCAACGAAAGATTATTT. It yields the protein CASSRGVSNERLF. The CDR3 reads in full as CASSRGVSNERLFF.

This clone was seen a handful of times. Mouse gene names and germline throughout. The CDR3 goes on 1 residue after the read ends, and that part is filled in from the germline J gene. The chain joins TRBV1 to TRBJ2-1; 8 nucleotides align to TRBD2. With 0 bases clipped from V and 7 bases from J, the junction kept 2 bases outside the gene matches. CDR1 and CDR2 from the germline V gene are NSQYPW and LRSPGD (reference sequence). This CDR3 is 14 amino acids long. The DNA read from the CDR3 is TGCACCTGCAGTGCAGATGTGGGGGGGGCTGAGCAGTTC. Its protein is CTCSADVGGAEQF. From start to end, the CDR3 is CTCSADVGGAEQFF.

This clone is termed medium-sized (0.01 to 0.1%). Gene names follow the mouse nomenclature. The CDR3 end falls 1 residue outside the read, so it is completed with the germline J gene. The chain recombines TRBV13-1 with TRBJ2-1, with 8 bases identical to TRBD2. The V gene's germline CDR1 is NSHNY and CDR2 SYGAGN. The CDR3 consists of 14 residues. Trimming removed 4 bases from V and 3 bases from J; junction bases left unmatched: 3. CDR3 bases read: TGTGCCAGCAGTATCTGGGGGGCCTATGCTGAGCAGTTC. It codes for CASSIWGAYAEQF. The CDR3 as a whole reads CASSIWGAYAEQFF.

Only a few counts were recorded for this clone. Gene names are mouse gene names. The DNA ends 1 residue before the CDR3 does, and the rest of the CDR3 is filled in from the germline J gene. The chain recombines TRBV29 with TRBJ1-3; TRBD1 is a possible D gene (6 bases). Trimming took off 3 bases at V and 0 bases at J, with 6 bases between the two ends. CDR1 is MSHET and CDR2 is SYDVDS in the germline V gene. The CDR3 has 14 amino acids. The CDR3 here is CASSLTGSGNTLYF. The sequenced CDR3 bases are TGTGCTAGCAGTTTGACAGGTTCTGGAAATACGCTCTAT.

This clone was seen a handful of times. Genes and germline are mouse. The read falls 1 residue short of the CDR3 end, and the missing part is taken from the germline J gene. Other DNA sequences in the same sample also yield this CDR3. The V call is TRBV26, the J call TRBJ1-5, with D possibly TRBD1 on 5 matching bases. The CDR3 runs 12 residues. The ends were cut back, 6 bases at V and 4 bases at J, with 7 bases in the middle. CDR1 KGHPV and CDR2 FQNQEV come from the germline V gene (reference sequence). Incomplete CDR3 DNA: TGTGCCAGCAGCCGACAGAACCAGGCTCCGCTT. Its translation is CASSRQNQAPL. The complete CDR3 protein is CASSRQNQAPLF.

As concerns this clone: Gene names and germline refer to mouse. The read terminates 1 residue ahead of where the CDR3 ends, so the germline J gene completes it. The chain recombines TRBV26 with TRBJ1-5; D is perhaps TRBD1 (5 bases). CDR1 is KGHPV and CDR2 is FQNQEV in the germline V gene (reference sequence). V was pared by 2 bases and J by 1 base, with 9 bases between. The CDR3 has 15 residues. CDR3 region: CASSLGGVNNQAPLF. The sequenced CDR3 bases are TGTGCCAGCAGTCTGGGAGGGGTCAACAACCAGGCTCCGCTT.

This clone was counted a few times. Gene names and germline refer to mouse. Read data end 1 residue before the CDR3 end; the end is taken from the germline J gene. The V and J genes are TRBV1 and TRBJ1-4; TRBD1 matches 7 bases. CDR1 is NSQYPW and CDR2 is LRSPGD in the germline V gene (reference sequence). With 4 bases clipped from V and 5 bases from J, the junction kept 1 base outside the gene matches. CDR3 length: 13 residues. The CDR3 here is CTCSGDRNERLFF. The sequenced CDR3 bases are TGCACCTGCAGTGGGGACAGAAACGAAAGATTATTT.

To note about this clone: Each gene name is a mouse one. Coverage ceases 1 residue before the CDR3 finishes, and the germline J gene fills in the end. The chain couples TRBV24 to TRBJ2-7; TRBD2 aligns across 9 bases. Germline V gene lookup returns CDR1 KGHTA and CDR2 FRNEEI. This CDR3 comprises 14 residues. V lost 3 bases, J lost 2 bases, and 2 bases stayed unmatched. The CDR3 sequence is CASSLGLGTYEQYF. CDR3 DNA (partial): TGTGCCAGCAGTCTCGGACTGGGGACCTATGAACAGTAC.

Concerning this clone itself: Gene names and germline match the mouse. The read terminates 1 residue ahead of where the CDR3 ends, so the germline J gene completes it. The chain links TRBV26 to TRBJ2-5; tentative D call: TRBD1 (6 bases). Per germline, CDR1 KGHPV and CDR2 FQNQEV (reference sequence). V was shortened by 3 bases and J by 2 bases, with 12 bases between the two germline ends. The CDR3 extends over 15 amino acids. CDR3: CASSLGGRGQDTQYF. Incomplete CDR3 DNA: TGTGCCAGCAGTCTAGGGGGAAGGGGCCAAGACACCCAGTAC.

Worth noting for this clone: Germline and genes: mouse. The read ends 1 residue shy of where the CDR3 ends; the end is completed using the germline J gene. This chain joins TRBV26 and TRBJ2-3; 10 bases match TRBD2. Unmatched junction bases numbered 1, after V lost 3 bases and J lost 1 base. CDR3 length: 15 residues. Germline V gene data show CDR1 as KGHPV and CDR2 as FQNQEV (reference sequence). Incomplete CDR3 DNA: TGTGCCAGCAGTCTCACTGGGGGGGGTGCAGAAACGCTGTAT. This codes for CASSLTGGGAETLY. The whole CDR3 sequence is CASSLTGGGAETLYF.

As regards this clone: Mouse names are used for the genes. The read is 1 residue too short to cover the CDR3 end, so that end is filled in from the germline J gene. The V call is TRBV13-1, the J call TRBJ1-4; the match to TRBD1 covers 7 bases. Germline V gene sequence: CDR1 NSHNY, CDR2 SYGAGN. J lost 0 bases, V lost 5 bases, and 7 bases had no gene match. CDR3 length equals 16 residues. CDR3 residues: CASRPDRTLSNERLFF. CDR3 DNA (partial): TGTGCCAGCAGACCGGACAGGACTCTTTCCAACGAAAGATTATTT.

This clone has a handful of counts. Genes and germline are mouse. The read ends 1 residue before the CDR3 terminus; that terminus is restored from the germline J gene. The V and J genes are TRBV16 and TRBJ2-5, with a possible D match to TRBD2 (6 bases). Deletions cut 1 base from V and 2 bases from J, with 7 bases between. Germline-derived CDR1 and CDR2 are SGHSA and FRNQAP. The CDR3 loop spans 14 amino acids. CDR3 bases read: TGTGCAAGCAGCTTAGTCTGGGGCCAAGACACCCAGTAC. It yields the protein CASSLVWGQDTQY. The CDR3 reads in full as CASSLVWGQDTQYF.

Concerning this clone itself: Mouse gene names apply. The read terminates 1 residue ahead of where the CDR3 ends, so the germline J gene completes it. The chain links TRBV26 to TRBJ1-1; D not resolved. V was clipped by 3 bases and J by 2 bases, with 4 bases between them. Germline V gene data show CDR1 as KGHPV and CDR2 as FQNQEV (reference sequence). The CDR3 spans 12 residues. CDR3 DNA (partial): TGTGCCAGCAGTCTACATAACACAGAAGTCTTC. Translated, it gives CASSLHNTEVF. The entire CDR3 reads CASSLHNTEVFF.

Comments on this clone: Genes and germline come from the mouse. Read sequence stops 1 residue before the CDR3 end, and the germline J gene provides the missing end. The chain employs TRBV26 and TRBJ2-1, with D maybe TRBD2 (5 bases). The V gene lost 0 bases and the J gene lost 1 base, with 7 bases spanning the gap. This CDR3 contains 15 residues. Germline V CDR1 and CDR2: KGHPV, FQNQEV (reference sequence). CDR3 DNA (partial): TGTGCCAGCAGTCTGTCGGTGGGGAACTATGCTGAGCAGTTC. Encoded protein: CASSLSVGNYAEQF. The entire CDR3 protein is CASSLSVGNYAEQFF.

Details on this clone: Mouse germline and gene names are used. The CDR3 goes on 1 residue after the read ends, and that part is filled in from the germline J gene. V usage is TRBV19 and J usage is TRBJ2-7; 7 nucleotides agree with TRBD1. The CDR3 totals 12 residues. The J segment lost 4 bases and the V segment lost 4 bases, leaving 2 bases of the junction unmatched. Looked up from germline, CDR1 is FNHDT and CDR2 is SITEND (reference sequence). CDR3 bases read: TGTGCCAGCAGTGTACAGGGGTATGAACAGTAC. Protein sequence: CASSVQGYEQY. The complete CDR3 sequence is CASSVQGYEQYF.

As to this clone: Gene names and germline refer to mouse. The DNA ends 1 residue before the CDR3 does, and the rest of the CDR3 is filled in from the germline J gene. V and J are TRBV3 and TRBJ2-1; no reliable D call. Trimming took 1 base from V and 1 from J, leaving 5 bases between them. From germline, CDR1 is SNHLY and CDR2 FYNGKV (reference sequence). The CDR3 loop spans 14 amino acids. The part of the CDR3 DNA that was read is TGTGCCAGCAGCTTAGTACAAAACTATGCTGAGCAGTTC. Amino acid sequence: CASSLVQNYAEQF. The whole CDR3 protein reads CASSLVQNYAEQFF.

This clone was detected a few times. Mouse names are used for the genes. CDR3 loop: CASGDSQNTLYF. The sequenced part of the CDR3 DNA is TGTGCCAGCGGGGACAGTCAAAACACCTTGTAC. The chain carries TRBV26 and TRBJ2-4; perhaps D is TRBD1 or TRBD2 (5 bases each). From the germline J gene comes the end of the CDR3, since the read stops 1 residue before it. CDR1 is KGHPV and CDR2 is FQNQEV in the germline V gene (reference sequence). V lost 8 bases to trimming and J lost 0 bases, with 6 bases between them. The CDR3 is made up of 12 amino acids. Using reference TRBV26 and TRBJ2-4 for the parts outside the CDR3, the full variable domain is NSKVIQTPRYLVKGQGQKAKMRCIPEKGHPVVFWYQQNKNNEFKFLINFQNQEVLQQIDMTEKRFSAECPSNSPCSLEIQSSEAGDSALYLCASGDSQNTLYFGAGTRLSVL.

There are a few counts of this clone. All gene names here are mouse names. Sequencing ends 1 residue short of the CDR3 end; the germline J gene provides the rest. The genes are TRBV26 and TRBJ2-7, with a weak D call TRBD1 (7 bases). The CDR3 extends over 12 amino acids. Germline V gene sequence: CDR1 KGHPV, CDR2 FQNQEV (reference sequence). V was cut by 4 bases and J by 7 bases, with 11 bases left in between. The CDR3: CASSPRGEEQYF. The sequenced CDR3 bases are TGTGCCAGCAGTCCCAGGGGGGAAGAACAGTAC.

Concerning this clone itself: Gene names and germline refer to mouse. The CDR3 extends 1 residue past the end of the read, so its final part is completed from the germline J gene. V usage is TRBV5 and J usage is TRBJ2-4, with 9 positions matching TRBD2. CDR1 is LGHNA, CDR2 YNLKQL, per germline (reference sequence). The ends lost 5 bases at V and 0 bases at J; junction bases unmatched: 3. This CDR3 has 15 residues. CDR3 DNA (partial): TGTGCCAGCAGCAGACTGGGGGCTAGTCAAAACACCTTGTAC. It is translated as CASSRLGASQNTLY. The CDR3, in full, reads CASSRLGASQNTLYF.

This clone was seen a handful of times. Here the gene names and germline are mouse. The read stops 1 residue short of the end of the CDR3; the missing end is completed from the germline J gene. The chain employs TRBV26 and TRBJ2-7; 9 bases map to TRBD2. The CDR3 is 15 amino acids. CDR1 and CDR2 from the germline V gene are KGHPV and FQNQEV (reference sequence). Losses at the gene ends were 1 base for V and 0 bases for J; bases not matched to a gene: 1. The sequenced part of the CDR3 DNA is TGTGCCAGCAGTCTGTTGGGGGGGCGCTCCTATGAACAGTAC. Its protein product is CASSLLGGRSYEQY. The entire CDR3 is CASSLLGGRSYEQYF.

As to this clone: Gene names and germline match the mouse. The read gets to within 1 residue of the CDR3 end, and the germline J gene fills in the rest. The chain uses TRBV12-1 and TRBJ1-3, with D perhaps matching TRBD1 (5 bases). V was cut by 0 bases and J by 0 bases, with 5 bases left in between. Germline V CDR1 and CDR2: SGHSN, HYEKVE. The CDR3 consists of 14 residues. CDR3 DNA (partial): TGTGCCAGCTCTCTCGGGACTTCTGGAAATACGCTCTAT. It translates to CASSLGTSGNTLY. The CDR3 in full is CASSLGTSGNTLYF.

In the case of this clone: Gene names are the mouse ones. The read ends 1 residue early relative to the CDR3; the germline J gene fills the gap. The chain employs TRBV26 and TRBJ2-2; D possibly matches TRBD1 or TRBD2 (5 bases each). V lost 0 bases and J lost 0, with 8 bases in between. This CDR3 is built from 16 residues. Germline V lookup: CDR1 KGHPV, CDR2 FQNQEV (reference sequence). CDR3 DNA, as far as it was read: TGTGCCAGCAGTCTGTCGGGGCGTGCAAACACCGGGCAGCTCTAC. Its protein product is CASSLSGRANTGQLY. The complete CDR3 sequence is CASSLSGRANTGQLYF.

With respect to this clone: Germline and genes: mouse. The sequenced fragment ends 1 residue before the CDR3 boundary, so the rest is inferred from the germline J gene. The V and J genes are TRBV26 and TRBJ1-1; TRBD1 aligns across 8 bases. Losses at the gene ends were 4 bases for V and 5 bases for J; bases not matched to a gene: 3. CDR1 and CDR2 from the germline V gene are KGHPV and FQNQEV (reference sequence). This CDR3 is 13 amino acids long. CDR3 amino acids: CASSPGQETEVFF. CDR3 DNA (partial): TGTGCCAGCAGTCCGGGACAGGAGACAGAAGTCTTC.

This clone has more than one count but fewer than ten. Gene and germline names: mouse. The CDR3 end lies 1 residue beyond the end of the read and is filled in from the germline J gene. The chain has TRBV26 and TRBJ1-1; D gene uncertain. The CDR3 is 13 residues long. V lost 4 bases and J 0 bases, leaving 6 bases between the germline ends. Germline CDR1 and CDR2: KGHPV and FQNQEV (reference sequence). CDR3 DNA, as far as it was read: TGTGCCAGCAGTCGGGAGACAAACACAGAAGTCTTC. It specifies CASSRETNTEVF. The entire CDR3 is CASSRETNTEVFF.

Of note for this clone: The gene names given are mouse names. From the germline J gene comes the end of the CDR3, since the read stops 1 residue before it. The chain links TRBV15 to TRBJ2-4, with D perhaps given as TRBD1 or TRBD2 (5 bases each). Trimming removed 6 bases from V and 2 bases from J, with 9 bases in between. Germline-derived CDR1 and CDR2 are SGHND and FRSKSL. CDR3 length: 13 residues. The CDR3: CASSSGTQNTLYF. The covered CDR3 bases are TGTGCCAGCAGCTCCGGGACTCAAAACACCTTGTAC.